These 26 T cell receptor beta chains share one sample of origin, sequenced in a study of cytomegalovirus exposure and HLA in healthy donors. The PCR was carried out with 60 Vbeta primers and 13 Jbeta primers. Sequencing was performed with immunoSEQ multiplex PCR; in TCRdb, only in-frame clones are kept and a portion is missing. The sample carries roughly 150,000 clones, roughly three quarters recorded once. Sequencing was performed on PBMCs. Source of these receptors: a man aged 30-40 years in good health and CMV-seronegative.

This clone came up once. The chain links TRBV13 to TRBJ1-1; 11 nucleotides agree with TRBD1. Germline V gene data show CDR1 as PRHDT and CDR2 as FYEKMQ (reference sequence). The CDR3 loop spans 16 amino acids. V was clipped by 5 bases and J by 3 bases; unmatched bases: 8. This CDR3 reads CASSGRTGGADTEAFF. The CDR3 DNA is TGTGCCAGCAGCGGGAGGACAGGGGGCGCGGACACTGAAGCTTTCTTT.

This chain joins TRBV6-6 and TRBJ2-3; TRBD2 matches at 11 bases. V lost 6 bases and J lost 5; bases outside the gene matches: 4. The CDR3 consists of 14 residues. Germline V gene sequence: CDR1 MNHNY, CDR2 SVGAGI (reference sequence). The chain's CDR3 is CASRGGLAEDTQYF. CDR3 nucleotide sequence: TGTGCCAGCAGGGGGGGACTAGCGGAAGATACGCAGTATTTT.

The chain is built from TRBV2 and TRBJ2-1; 10 bases are a match to TRBD2. This CDR3 spans 16 amino acids. With 7 bases clipped from V and 9 bases from J, the junction kept 15 bases outside the gene matches. In germline, CDR1 is SNHLY, CDR2 FYNNEI. CDR3 sequence: CASILSRVAGGGEQFF. The CDR3 DNA sequence: TGTGCCAGCATCCTGAGTAGGGTAGCGGGAGGTGGTGAGCAGTTCTTC.

In its sample, this clone was seen a few times. V and J are TRBV19 and TRBJ2-7; 15 bases fit TRBD2. This CDR3 has 17 amino acids. With V trimmed by 5 bases and J by 4 bases, 9 bases remained unmatched. Germline lookup yields CDR1 LNHDA and CDR2 SQIVND (reference sequence). In nucleotides, the CDR3 is TGTGCCAGTAGTCCCCCGGGACTAGCGGGAGGCAGATACGAGCAGTACTTC. Translation: CASSPPGLAGGRYEQYF. Supplemented by reference TRBV19 and TRBJ2-7, the full variable domain reads DGGITQSPKYLFRKEGQNVTLSCEQNLNHDAMYWYRQDPGQGLRLIYYSQIVNDFQKGDIAEGYSVSREKKESFPLTVTSAQKNPTAFYLCASSPPGLAGGRYEQYFGPGTRLTVT.

CDR3 amino acids: CASSETSGVQETQYF. In DNA, the CDR3 is TGCGCCAGCAGCGAGACTAGCGGGGTACAAGAGACCCAGTACTTC. The chain links TRBV5-1 to TRBJ2-5, with 11 bases that match TRBD2. The V and J ends lost 4 bases and 2 bases, in that order; junction bases with no gene match: 4. This CDR3 is built from 15 residues. Germline-derived CDR1 and CDR2 are SGHRS and YFSETQ.

This clone has ten or more counts. CDR3 sequence (DNA): TGTGCCAGCAGTTACGCAAGGACTAGCGGGAAGGGGCAGTTCTTC. Residues: CASSYARTSGKGQFF. The rearrangement links TRBV6-5 to TRBJ2-1, with 12 bases aligning to TRBD2. CDR1 is MNHEY and CDR2 is SVGAGI in the germline V gene. The CDR3 contains 15 residues. Losses at the gene ends were 2 bases for V and 12 bases for J; bases not matched to a gene: 8.

A word on this clone: At one of its ends the junction is not consistent with the germline gene, which may arise from a read error. V gene TRBV5-4 combines with J gene TRBJ1-1; a possible D gene is TRBD1 (6 bases). CDR1 and CDR2 from the germline V gene are SGHNT and YYREEE (reference sequence). This CDR3 is built from 13 residues. For the CDR3, the DNA is TGTACCAGCACCAGGGGTCTCGACACTGAAGCTTTCTTT. It is translated as CTSTRGLDTEAFF.

The J gene is TRBJ2-7, the V gene TRBV5-4; weak D call: TRBD1 (5 bases). V lost 4 bases, J lost 0 bases, and 11 bases lay in between. Germline CDR1 SGHNT, CDR2 YYREEE (reference sequence). This CDR3 is 14 amino acids long. The CDR3 sequence is CASSPWGGSYEQYF. The CDR3 DNA sequence: TGTGCCAGCAGCCCTTGGGGCGGCTCCTACGAGCAGTACTTC.

The V and J genes are TRBV6-6 and TRBJ1-5; the match to TRBD1 covers 11 bases. Trimming took 5 bases from V and 6 from J; bases not matched to a gene: 3. Germline CDR1 is MNHNY and CDR2 is SVGAGI (reference sequence). The CDR3 covers 14 residues. Written as DNA, the CDR3 is TGTGCCAGCAGTGGACAGGGGGCTTTTCAGCCCCAGCATTTT. Translated: CASSGQGAFQPQHF.

The J gene is TRBJ2-1, the V gene TRBV9; maybe TRBD2 (5 bases). The V end lost 0 bases, the J end lost 5 bases, and 12 bases lay between the germline ends. Germline V gene data show CDR1 as SGDLS and CDR2 as YYNGEE. The CDR3 has 15 amino acids. The CDR3 region is CASSVGGRVDNEQFF. The CDR3 coding sequence is TGTGCCAGCAGCGTAGGAGGGCGGGTTGACAATGAGCAGTTCTTC.

The chain joins TRBV19 to TRBJ2-5, with TRBD2 identical over 7 bases. The CDR3 is made up of 13 amino acids. The germline gives CDR1 LNHDA, CDR2 SQIVND (reference sequence). The trim removed 6 bases at V and 3 bases at J, leaving 4 bases unmatched. CDR3 protein: CASRLRGEETQYF. The CDR3 DNA reads TGTGCCAGTAGACTCCGGGGGGAAGAGACCCAGTACTTC.

The chain uses TRBV6-5 and TRBJ2-1; D may be TRBD2 (6 bases). The ends were cut back, 4 bases at V and 1 base at J, with 11 bases in the middle. CDR1 is MNHEY, CDR2 SVGAGI, per germline. CDR3 length: 15 residues. The CDR3 DNA is TGTGCCAGCAGTTCAGCGGGTCCGTCCTACAATGAGCAGTTCTTC. Protein product: CASSSAGPSYNEQFF.

This chain links TRBV5-4 with TRBJ2-7, with D possibly TRBD2 on 6 matching bases. V was pared by 4 bases and J by 1 base, with 9 bases between. Germline values: CDR1 SGHNT, CDR2 YYREEE (reference sequence). The CDR3 spans 13 residues. This CDR3 reads CASSPGSSYEQYF. As DNA, the CDR3 is TGTGCCAGCAGCCCCGGGAGTTCCTACGAGCAGTACTTC.

This clone was found a few times. This chain connects TRBV7-2 to TRBJ2-7, with TRBD2 matching over 14 bases. This CDR3 spans 15 amino acids. Unmatched junction bases numbered 9, after V lost 5 bases and J lost 9 bases. CDR1 and CDR2 (germline): SGHTA, FQGNSA. The DNA for the CDR3 is TGTGCCAGCAGCGCGACTAGCGGGAGGGGTCTAGGGCAGTACTTC. This sequence encodes CASSATSGRGLGQYF.

In this sample, this clone turned up a few times. The genes are TRBV5-5 and TRBJ2-7; TRBD2 matches at 11 bases. The trim removed 0 bases at V and 7 bases at J, leaving 6 bases unmatched. Germline assignment: CDR1 SGHKS and CDR2 YYEKEE (reference sequence). The CDR3 covers 15 residues. The CDR3 is CASSLDGTSGLEQYF. For the CDR3, the DNA is TGTGCCAGCAGCTTGGACGGGACTAGCGGTCTGGAGCAGTACTTC. The full variable domain, in which reference TRBV5-5 and TRBJ2-7 provide the parts outside the CDR3, is DAGVTQSPTHLIKTRGQQVTLRCSPISGHKSVSWYQQVLGQGPQFIFQYYEKEERGRGNFPDRFSARQFPNYSSELNVNALLLGDSALYLCASSLDGTSGLEQYFGPGTRLTVT.

This clone was detected once. At the DNA level, this CDR3 is encoded by other sequences in the same sample as well. The chain uses TRBV6-1 and TRBJ2-7; TRBD2 matches 8 bases. Trimming cost V 6 bases and J 3 bases; bases outside gene matches: 4. Germline CDR1 MNHNS, CDR2 SASEGT. The CDR3 runs to 13 residues. The CDR3 DNA reads as TGTGCCAGCAGAACAAGCGGGAGCTACGAGCAGTACTTC. This gives the protein CASRTSGSYEQYF.

The J gene is TRBJ1-2, the V gene TRBV5-1, with a possible D match to TRBD1 (5 bases). CDR3 length: 13 residues. Deletions cut 0 bases from V and 8 bases from J, with 11 bases between. Germline V gives CDR1 SGHRS, CDR2 YFSETQ. The CDR3 loop reads CASSLGGTGGYTF. The CDR3, as DNA: TGCGCCAGCAGCTTGGGCGGGACGGGCGGCTACACCTTC.

The J gene is TRBJ1-2, the V gene TRBV4-1; D not certain. The V gene lost 0 bases and the J gene lost 4 bases, with 12 bases spanning the gap. Germline V gene lookup returns CDR1 MGHRA and CDR2 YSYEKL. CDR3 size: 15 residues. The CDR3 protein is CASSQDPQVRYGYTF. The CDR3, as DNA: TGCGCCAGCAGCCAAGATCCCCAGGTTCGCTATGGCTACACCTTC.

The chain recombines TRBV10-1 with TRBJ2-7; tentative D call: TRBD2 (5 bases). Per germline, CDR1 WNHNN and CDR2 SYGVQD (reference sequence). Trimming cost V 4 bases and J 6 bases, with 16 bases left between them. This CDR3 is 14 amino acids long. The CDR3 nucleotides read TGCGCCAGCAGTGCAACAGTTCCACTAGGCGAGCAGTACTTC. Translating gives CASSATVPLGEQYF.

The chain links TRBV11-3 to TRBJ1-1, with D hard to call. CDR3 length: 13 residues. The ends were cut back, 0 bases at V and 4 bases at J, with 6 bases in the middle. Germline V gene sequence: CDR1 SGHNT, CDR2 YENEEA. This chain's CDR3 is CASSLEVSTEAFF. The DNA for the CDR3 is TGTGCCAGCAGCTTAGAGGTGAGCACTGAAGCTTTCTTT.

This rearrangement joins TRBV4-2 to TRBJ2-7; 7 nucleotides agree with TRBD1. This CDR3 spans 14 amino acids. Germline CDR1 and CDR2: LGHNA and YNFKEQ. J lost 3 bases, V lost 5 bases, and 7 bases had no gene match. The CDR3 DNA reads TGTGCCAGCAGCGAACAGGGGCTTAACTACGAGCAGTACTTC. The encoded protein is CASSEQGLNYEQYF.

The count of this clone is one. J is TRBJ2-7 and V is TRBV6-1; a possible D gene is TRBD1 (6 bases). The CDR3 is 12 residues long. Trimming cost V 6 bases and J 4 bases, with 10 bases left between them. Germline assignment: CDR1 MNHNS and CDR2 SASEGT. The CDR3 loop is CASSRTGYEQYF. The CDR3 region has the DNA TGTGCCAGCAGCCGAACAGGGTACGAGCAGTACTTC.

The CDR3 DNA sequence: TGTGCCAGCAGTCAACCCCCGGGACTAGGGAAAAACATTCAGTACTTC. Its translation is CASSQPPGLGKNIQYF. The chain is built from TRBV28 and TRBJ2-4; TRBD2 agrees at 8 bases. The CDR3 runs 16 residues. Germline loops: CDR1 MDHEN, CDR2 SYDVKM. V trimming: 5 bases; J trimming: 4 bases; junction bases outside the gene matches: 10. Together with reference TRBV28 and TRBJ2-4, the CDR3 gives the full variable domain: DVKVTQSSRYLVKRTGEKVFLECVQDMDHENMFWYRQDPGLGLRLIYFSYDVKMKEKGDIPEGYSVSREKKERFSLILESASTNQTSMYLCASSQPPGLGKNIQYFGAGTRLSVL.

This clone has more than one count but fewer than ten. The chain has TRBV19 and TRBJ1-5; D is possibly TRBD1 (5 bases). V lost 2 bases and J 6 bases, leaving 14 bases between the germline ends. CDR3 length equals 15 residues. Germline lookup yields CDR1 LNHDA and CDR2 SQIVND (reference sequence). CDR3 in DNA: TGTGCCAGTAGTATAACTGGGGCATTCGGTCAGCCCCAGCATTTT. Amino acid sequence: CASSITGAFGQPQHF.

This sequence joins TRBV5-4 and TRBJ1-1; a possible D gene is TRBD1 (6 bases). The CDR3 has 13 residues. V dropped 4 bases and J dropped 1 base, with 8 bases sitting between them. Germline V gene sequence: CDR1 SGHNT, CDR2 YYREEE (reference sequence). CDR3 sequence (DNA): TGTGCCAGCAGCGTGGACAGGAACACTGAAGCTTTCTTT. Translation: CASSVDRNTEAFF.

The J gene is TRBJ2-1, the V gene TRBV2; 11 nucleotides align to TRBD2. In germline, CDR1 is SNHLY, CDR2 FYNNEI. J was trimmed by 9 bases and V by 4 bases; bases with no gene match: 8. CDR3 length: 15 amino acids. This chain's CDR3 is CASSAQTSGNFEQFF. The CDR3 coding sequence is TGTGCCAGCAGTGCCCAGACTAGCGGGAATTTTGAGCAGTTCTTC.